Reported below is one T cell receptor (beta chain). The target antigen is unknown. This sample is drawn from a study of OX40 agonist ivuxolimab in advanced cancers. About the study: Treatment of patients was with ivuxolimab, an agonistic anti-OX40 (CD134) antibody.

Between the trimmed V and J ends, which lost 8 bases and 2 bases, there was a span of 7 bases. The CDR3 runs to 11 residues. Looked up from germline, CDR1 is DFQATT and CDR2 is SNEGSKA (reference sequence). Study-wide results and limits: Some of the lowest clonal expansion was seen in partial responders at 0.1-3.0 mg/kg. At 0.1 to 3.0 mg/kg, CD4+ and CD8+ blood T cells expanded clonally by week 6.

The method was immunoSEQ multiplex PCR; TCRdb's version includes in-frame clones alone and lacks a portion of them. Of tens of thousands of clones listed, more than 75% are singletons. The TCR was taken from an adult with an advanced solid tumor such as melanoma, head and neck, liver or kidney cancer. The source material was CD4+ or CD8+ T cells sorted from blood, sampled in a trial of the OX40 agonist ivuxolimab. The V and J genes are TRBV20-1 and TRBJ2-1; D gene uncertain. The CDR3 spells CSRAPYNEQFF. Written as DNA, the CDR3 is TGCAGTCGGGCGCCCTACAATGAGCAGTTCTTC.